The 18 T cell receptor beta chains given below trace back to one sample, sequenced in a study of prognosis after radiotherapy for stage I lung cancer. Multiplex PCR, run in two rounds, amplified TCR beta CDR3 from genomic DNA. Round-one PCR had primers specific to each TRBV and TRBJ gene. Each CDR3 protein gets one entry after TCRdb re-called the multiplex PCR reads with MiXCR. The repertoire holds about 22,000 distinct CDR3 sequences, with roughly 37% as singletons. The sequencing here drew on PBMCs, taken before or after stereotactic body radiation therapy (not recorded which). These TCRs come from a donor at least 50 years old with non-small cell lung cancer.

This clonotype was recorded at least ten times. V is TRBV28 and J is TRBJ2-5, with 7 bases matching TRBD1. CDR1 is MDHEN and CDR2 is SYDVKM in the germline V gene. With 6 bases clipped from V and 1 base from J, the junction kept 8 bases outside the gene matches. CDR3 length equals 15 residues. Here the CDR3 reads CASRAWGQTQETQYF. The CDR3, as DNA: TGTGCCAGCAGGGCCTGGGGACAGACCCAAGAGACCCAGTACTTC.

This clonotype was seen at least ten times. J is TRBJ2-7 and V is TRBV2; 7 nucleotides match TRBD1. Trimming took 10 bases from V and 3 from J; bases not matched to a gene: 9. This CDR3 region has 13 residues. Germline V CDR1 and CDR2: SNHLY, FYNNEI. CDR3 protein: CATQTGSGYEQYF. The CDR3 region has the DNA TGTGCCACTCAGACAGGGAGCGGCTACGAGCAGTACTTC.

For this clonotype: A much larger clone sits a single nucleotide away, making a read error possible. The chain is built from TRBV20-1 and TRBJ1-5, with 7 bases aligning to TRBD1. The CDR3 consists of 13 residues. Germline V CDR1 and CDR2: DFQATT, SNEGSKA (reference sequence). The chain's CDR3 is CGALGDSGQPKHF. CDR3 nucleotides: TGCGGTGCCCTGGGCGATTCGGGACAGCCCAAGCATTTT.

This clonotype was detected many times. A much larger clone is a single base away; this may be a read error. The chain links TRBV5-1 to TRBJ2-7; TRBD2 matches at 14 bases. J gave up 5 bases and V 0 bases, and 13 bases lay outside the gene matches. The CDR3 extends over 19 amino acids. Germline V gene data show CDR1 as SGHRS and CDR2 as YFSETQ. The CDR3: CASSLEGGLAGARGDEQYF. DNA of the CDR3: TGCGCCAGCAGCTTGGAGGGGGGACTAGCGGGAGCCCGCGGCGACGAGCAGTACTTC.

The table lists this clonotype with a few counts. An end of the junction does not agree with germline; a read error may underlie this. The chain couples TRBV11-2 to TRBJ2-3; D might be TRBD2 (5 bases). The germline V gene encodes CDR1 SGHAT and CDR2 FQNNGV. The CDR3 contains 16 residues. CDR3: CANSLGVFTRTDTQYF. CDR3 bases: TGTGCCAACAGCTTAGGTGTGTTTACTAGAACAGATACGCAGTATTTT.

This clonotype showed up many times. V usage is TRBV28 and J usage is TRBJ2-5, with D perhaps matching TRBD1 (6 bases). Germline V CDR1 and CDR2: MDHEN, SYDVKM. The CDR3 contains 15 residues. V dropped 6 bases and J dropped 0 bases, with 14 bases sitting between them. This chain's CDR3 is CASSLPTGYQETQYF. CDR3 nucleotides: TGTGCCAGCAGCCTGCCTACAGGGTACCAAGAGACCCAGTACTTC.

There are many counts of this clonotype. This chain links TRBV6-2 or TRBV6-3 with TRBJ1-4; a possible D gene is TRBD1 (6 bases). The ends were cut back, 7 bases at V and 5 bases at J, with 14 bases in the middle. Germline V gives CDR1 MNHEY, CDR2 SVGEGT. CDR3 length equals 14 residues. This chain's CDR3 is CASTTGSFNEKLFF. The CDR3 region has the DNA TGTGCCAGCACCACAGGGTCCTTCAATGAAAAACTGTTTTTT.

The V call is TRBV19, the J call TRBJ2-7; D unclear. V was clipped by 5 bases and J by 4 bases, with 12 bases between them. From germline, CDR1 is LNHDA and CDR2 SQIVND (reference sequence). This CDR3 spans 13 amino acids. As DNA, the CDR3 is TGTGCCAGTAGTTTTGAGGACGGGTACGAGCAGTACTTC. This sequence encodes CASSFEDGYEQYF.

The chain recombines TRBV4-1 with TRBJ2-7; tentatively, D is TRBD2 (5 bases). V was trimmed by 1 base and J by 2 bases, leaving 12 bases between them. The CDR3 is made up of 15 amino acids. Germline lookup yields CDR1 MGHRA and CDR2 YSYEKL. CDR3 sequence: CASSQVEGAAYEQYF. CDR3 sequence (DNA): TGCGCCAGCAGCCAAGTCGAGGGAGCAGCCTACGAGCAGTACTTC.

This clonotype was counted many times. This chain links TRBV4-3 with TRBJ2-1; TRBD1 is a possible D gene (6 bases). The CDR3 spans 16 residues. V lost 0 bases and J lost 2, with 11 bases in between. Germline V lookup: CDR1 LGHNA, CDR2 YSLEER. DNA for the CDR3: TGCGCCAGCAGCCAAGACTTAGGGGGAGCCTACAATGAGCAGTTCTTC. Residues: CASSQDLGGAYNEQFF.

The V gene is TRBV12-3 or TRBV12-4, the J gene TRBJ1-2; the D is unclear. CDR3 length equals 11 residues. V lost 3 bases and J lost 10, with 9 bases in between. In nucleotides, the CDR3 is TGTGCCAGCAGTTTGGGTGCCGTCTACACCTTC. It translates to CASSLGAVYTF.

J is TRBJ1-5 and V is TRBV6-9; no firm D call. Trimming shortened V by 3 bases and J by 0 bases, and 9 bases separated the two germline ends. This CDR3 is built from 15 residues. The V gene's germline CDR1 is MNHGY and CDR2 SVAAGI. The CDR3 is CASSYMQTSNQPQHF. The CDR3, as DNA: TGTGCCAGCAGTTACATGCAGACTAGCAATCAGCCCCAGCATTTT.

This clonotype was seen at least ten times. The rearrangement uses TRBV24-1 and TRBJ1-1, with 8 bases fitting TRBD1. In germline, CDR1 is KGHDR, CDR2 SFDVKD. V shed 9 bases, J shed 7 bases, and the junction held 9 bases outside the gene matches. CDR3 length equals 13 residues. CDR3 sequence: CATEGQGQNEAFF. Written as DNA, the CDR3 is TGTGCCACCGAAGGACAGGGTCAAAATGAAGCTTTCTTT.

This clonotype was recorded many times. V is TRBV30 and J is TRBJ1-3, with D possibly TRBD1 on 5 matching bases. Germline CDR1 reads GTSNPN; CDR2 reads SVGIG (reference sequence). The CDR3 runs 15 residues. The V and J ends lost 8 bases and 0 bases respectively, with 17 bases between them. The CDR3: CATRDRQISGNTIYF. CDR3 nucleotides: TGTGCCACCCGGGACCGACAAATCTCTGGAAACACCATATATTTT.

In its sample, this clonotype was seen many times. The rearrangement joins TRBV20-1 to TRBJ2-7; no firm D call. The germline V gene has CDR1 DFQATT and CDR2 SNEGSKA (reference sequence). V dropped 3 bases and J dropped 0 bases, with 12 bases sitting between them. The CDR3 covers 14 residues. The CDR3 region has the DNA TGCAGTGCTAGCTCGCCGGCTACCTCCTACGAGCAGTACTTC. Translating it yields CSASSPATSYEQYF.

The J gene is TRBJ2-2, the V gene TRBV12-3 or TRBV12-4; D is unresolved. The CDR3 consists of 14 residues. V lost 5 bases, J lost 4 bases, and 11 bases lay in between. Here the CDR3 reads CASSPSLSTGELFF. The CDR3 DNA reads as TGTGCCAGCAGTCCGAGTCTAAGCACCGGGGAGCTGTTTTTT.

The rearrangement joins TRBV5-1 to TRBJ2-1, with D possibly TRBD1 on 5 matching bases. Germline assignment: CDR1 SGHRS and CDR2 YFSETQ. The CDR3 consists of 14 residues. Trimming took off 0 bases at V and 4 bases at J, with 8 bases between the two ends. The DNA for the CDR3 is TGCGCCAGCAGCTTGGATCGGACATACAATGAGCAGTTCTTC. Protein product: CASSLDRTYNEQFF. Supplemented by reference TRBV5-1 and TRBJ2-1, the full variable domain reads KAGVTQTPRYLIKTRGQQVTLSCSPISGHRSVSWYQQTPGQGLQFLFEYFSETQRNKGNFPGRFSGRQFSNSRSEMNVSTLELGDSALYLCASSLDRTYNEQFFGPGTRLTVL.

This clonotype was seen once. This likely stems from a read error, as it lies one base from a far larger clone. The chain carries TRBV7-9 and TRBJ2-7; D is possibly TRBD2 (5 bases). V was shortened by 5 bases and J by 4 bases, with 21 bases between the two germline ends. The germline V gene encodes CDR1 SEHNR and CDR2 FQNEAQ (reference sequence). The CDR3 consists of 16 residues. The CDR3 bases are TGTGCCAGCAGCGCTACCGTTAGCGAGAGGATATACGAGCAGTACTTC. It is translated as CASSATVSERIYEQYF.